This T cell receptor beta chain was recovered during a study of blood T cell repertoires in COVID-19. Germline lookup yields CDR1 SGHTA and CDR2 FQGNSA. The CDR3 is 16 amino acids. V trimming: 5 bases; J trimming: 0 bases; junction bases outside the gene matches: 5. Produced via immunoSEQ multiplex PCR; TCRdb's table is partial and in-frame only. The sample lists 290,000 or so clones, roughly nine tenths seen once, with approximately 2.5% in the top ten. The V and J genes are TRBV7-2 and TRBJ1-1, with TRBD1 matching 11 bases. Sequenced: PBMCs or T cells enriched from blood (not recorded which). The clonotype originates from a woman aged 18-35 years who had recovered from COVID-19. The CDR3 bases are TGTGCCAGCAGCGCGGACAGGGGGCGGATGAACACTGAAGCTTTCTTT. As protein: CASSADRGRMNTEAFF.